This record covers a single T cell receptor beta chain. What it recognizes is unknown. Described time point: cycle 4 day 1 (C4D1), after 5 to 7 weeks of nivolumab. In every patient, relapse followed autologous stem cell transplantation, while exposure to brentuximab vedotin differed. Best overall response was complete response, partial response or progressive disease in these relapsed/refractory classical Hodgkin lymphoma patients. This sample is part of a study of PD-1 blockade in classical Hodgkin lymphoma. Overall study findings and caveats: Baseline TCR diversity was reportedly lower in newly diagnosed patients than in healthy donors. It was reported as lower still in relapsed/refractory patients. The CD4+ diversity rise by C4D1 was clearest in complete responders. Some patients began nivolumab under 1 year after ASCT. These patients were excluded from later analyses.

V lost 2 bases and J lost 3, with 19 bases in between. Germline V CDR1 and CDR2: SGHRS, YFSETQ. This CDR3 contains 17 residues. TCRdb keeps only in-frame clones here, not all; method: immunoSEQ multiplex PCR. The table records about 21,000 clones, 60% to 80% of them present only once. This chain connects TRBV5-1 to TRBJ2-3; D is perhaps TRBD2 (6 bases). This specimen consisted of peripheral blood mononuclear cells (PBMCs), obtained before the fourth cycle of nivolumab. The TCR originated in a human donor with classical Hodgkin lymphoma. CDR3 DNA: TGCGCCAGCAGCTTTCTTTTGCGGGGTAGTGGGACAGATACGCAGTATTTT. Its translation is CASSFLLRGSGTDTQYF. Full variable domain (rest looked up from reference TRBV5-1 and TRBJ2-3): KAGVTQTPRYLIKTRGQQVTLSCSPISGHRSVSWYQQTPGQGLQFLFEYFSETQRNKGNFPGRFSGRQFSNSRSEMNVSTLELGDSALYLCASSFLLRGSGTDTQYFGPGTRLTVL.